What follows are 15 T cell receptor beta chains derived from one specimen sequenced in a study of cytomegalovirus exposure and HLA in healthy donors. 13 Jbeta primers and 60 Vbeta primers were used for the PCR. Profiling relied on immunoSEQ multiplex PCR, and the TCRdb table lists in-frame clones only, not all of them. The sample lists some 240,000 clones; 80% to 95% were seen once. Specimen: PBMCs. The receptors were gathered from a girl aged 2 to 9 in good health and CMV-seronegative.

The chain joins TRBV7-8 to TRBJ2-7; 13 positions match TRBD2. Germline assignment: CDR1 SGHVS and CDR2 FQNEAQ. The CDR3 has 15 amino acids. V lost 2 bases and J lost 3; bases outside the gene matches: 1. For the CDR3, the DNA is TGTGCCAGCAGCTTACGGACTAGCGGGGGCTACGAGCAGTACTTC. Its translation is CASSLRTSGGYEQYF.

The V and J genes are TRBV4-2 and TRBJ2-7, with 8 nucleotides matching TRBD2. Unmatched junction bases numbered 6, after V lost 0 bases and J lost 2 bases. The CDR3 spans 16 residues. Per the germline V gene, CDR1 is LGHNA and CDR2 is YNFKEQ. The CDR3 nucleotides read TGTGCCAGCAGCCAAGATCTGACGGGGGGGGCCTACGAGCAGTACTTC. It codes for CASSQDLTGGAYEQYF.

This clone occurred once. The J gene is TRBJ2-1, the V gene TRBV5-1; 7 bases are a match to TRBD2. The germline V gene has CDR1 SGHRS and CDR2 YFSETQ. The CDR3 is 15 residues long. With V trimmed by 4 bases and J by 3 bases, 7 bases remained unmatched. The CDR3 DNA is TGCGCCAGCAGCCCAACTAGCGTGAACTACAATGAGCAGTTCTTC. This encodes CASSPTSVNYNEQFF.

The CDR3: CASIFGQGAGEQYF. In DNA form, the CDR3 reads TGTGCCAGCATCTTCGGACAGGGGGCAGGTGAGCAGTACTTC. The V and J genes are TRBV6-6 and TRBJ2-7; the match to TRBD1 covers 11 bases. The germline V gene encodes CDR1 MNHNY and CDR2 SVGAGI (reference sequence). This CDR3 is built from 14 residues. Losses at the gene ends were 7 bases for V and 7 bases for J; bases not matched to a gene: 9.

The chain employs TRBV6-5 and TRBJ2-7, with D uncertain. This CDR3 is 13 amino acids long. V lost 0 bases and J 5 bases, leaving 8 bases between the germline ends. CDR1 and CDR2 from the germline V gene are MNHEY and SVGAGI. Here the CDR3 reads CASSYSRLHEQYF. The CDR3 nucleotides read TGTGCCAGCAGTTACTCGAGACTCCACGAGCAGTACTTC.

The rearrangement joins TRBV6-1 to TRBJ2-1; tentative D call: TRBD1 (6 bases). Looked up from germline, CDR1 is MNHNS and CDR2 is SASEGT. This CDR3 is built from 15 residues. V lost 4 bases and J lost 3, with 13 bases in between. CDR3 protein: CASSGPGQVYNEQFF. The CDR3 coding sequence is TGTGCCAGCAGTGGTCCGGGACAAGTCTACAATGAGCAGTTCTTC.

About this clone itself: Other nucleotide sequences from this sample produce the same CDR3. J is TRBJ2-5 and V is TRBV27; unclear D gene. The V end lost 9 bases, the J end lost 4 bases, and 9 bases lay between the germline ends. Germline V gene data show CDR1 as MNHEY and CDR2 as SMNVEV (reference sequence). The CDR3 has 11 residues. The CDR3 reads CASRFGETQYF. The DNA for the CDR3 is TGTGCCAGTCGTTTCGGAGAGACCCAGTACTTC.

V and J are TRBV27 and TRBJ2-6, with 11 bases lining up with TRBD2. The CDR3 covers 20 residues. The germline CDR1 and CDR2 sequences are MNHEY and SMNVEV (reference sequence). Trimming removed 3 bases from V and 3 bases from J; junction bases left unmatched: 13. DNA of the CDR3: TGTGCCAGCAGTTTGATTAGCGGGGGGGGTCTCGGCTTTGGGGCCAACGTCCTGACTTTC. Protein sequence: CASSLISGGGLGFGANVLTF.

This clone was recorded once. CDR3 DNA: TGTGCCAGCAGCCAAGGACTAGCGGGATATGGTAATGAGCAGTTCTTC. Protein: CASSQGLAGYGNEQFF. The genes are TRBV4-2 and TRBJ2-1, with 11 bases aligning to TRBD2. The CDR3 runs 16 residues. Per the germline V gene, CDR1 is LGHNA and CDR2 is YNFKEQ. Trimming at V came to 1 base and at J to 7 bases, leaving 6 bases not matched to a gene.

V gene TRBV29-1 combines with J gene TRBJ1-2, with 8 bases aligning to TRBD1. Trimming took 6 bases from V and 8 from J; bases not matched to a gene: 8. CDR1 and CDR2 from the germline V gene are SQVTM and ANQGSEA. This CDR3 contains 12 residues. CDR3 sequence (DNA): TGCAGCGTCGATGGACAGGGAGCAGGCTACACCTTC. This translates into CSVDGQGAGYTF. The variable domain in full, completed from reference TRBV29-1 and TRBJ1-2, reads SAVISQKPSRDICQRGTSLTIQCQVDSQVTMMFWYRQQPGQSLTLIATANQGSEATYESGFVIDKFPISRPNLTFSTLTVSNMSPEDSSIYLCSVDGQGAGYTFGSGTRLTVV.

The chain couples TRBV10-3 to TRBJ1-3; D may be TRBD1 (6 bases). V lost 9 bases to trimming and J lost 0 bases, with 12 bases between them. Germline V lookup: CDR1 ENHRY, CDR2 SYGVKD. The CDR3 runs 14 residues. In DNA form, the CDR3 reads TGTGCCATTAACCAGGGGAACTCTGGAAACACCATATATTTT. It is translated as CAINQGNSGNTIYF.

This chain uses TRBV2 with TRBJ2-7, with TRBD2 matching over 12 bases. The germline V gene encodes CDR1 SNHLY and CDR2 FYNNEI. CDR3 length: 14 residues. With 7 bases clipped from V and 6 bases from J, the junction kept 7 bases outside the gene matches. In nucleotides, the CDR3 is TGTGCCAGCACCCTAGCGGGGGGGCCCTCCGAGCAGTACTTC. The encoded protein is CASTLAGGPSEQYF.

J is TRBJ1-4 and V is TRBV28, with D tentatively TRBD1 (6 bases). The V end was cut by 7 bases, the J end by 3 bases, with 12 bases between. Germline V lookup: CDR1 MDHEN, CDR2 SYDVKM. This CDR3 is 14 amino acids long. The CDR3 here is CASTEQGPNEKLFF. The CDR3 nucleotides read TGTGCCAGCACCGAACAGGGCCCTAATGAAAAACTGTTTTTT.

The chain combines TRBV7-6 with TRBJ1-4, with a weak D call TRBD1 (5 bases). CDR1 is SGHVS and CDR2 is FNYEAQ in the germline V gene. V lost 1 base and J lost 0, with 12 bases in between. This CDR3 has 17 amino acids. DNA for the CDR3: TGTGCCAGCAGCTTAGAGGCAGGGAGGGCAACTAATGAAAAACTGTTTTTT. Its protein is CASSLEAGRATNEKLFF.

The chain uses TRBV20-1 and TRBJ2-3; a weak D match, TRBD1 (6 bases). The CDR3 runs to 11 residues. V shed 7 bases and J shed 2 bases, with 7 bases lying between them. Germline V gives CDR1 DFQATT, CDR2 SNEGSKA (reference sequence). CDR3 coding DNA: TGCAGTGGACAGGCCACAGATACGCAGTATTTT. Amino acids: CSGQATDTQYF.